This T cell receptor beta chain came from a study of blood T cells in healthy people across ages. Overall study results and limits: A greater number of naive CD4+ cells and higher diversity distinguished long-lived donors from aged donors. Estimates of total diversity, which came from one million sequenced T cells, were considered to be underestimates.

Donors gave about 9.3 milliliters of peripheral blood apiece. Alongside a J-beta primer mix, a sample-barcoded 5' primer served in a second PCR lasting 7 to 11 cycles. Each cDNA molecule was tagged by a template-switch adaptor with 12 random nucleotides. TCRdb ran MiXCR on the 5' RACE reads and lists one entry per CDR3 protein. Here the sample spans more than 800,000 distinct CDR3 sequences, 29% being singletons. The germline V gene encodes CDR1 LNHDA and CDR2 SQIVND (reference sequence). The CDR3 consists of 18 residues. Comments on this clonotype: The antigen remains unidentified.

The chain combines TRBV19 with TRBJ2-1; 12 nucleotides align to TRBD2. The DNA end lines up better with TRBJ2-7; the J call may be wrong. The sequenced sample was blood. The clonotype was recovered from a woman aged 80 or over in good health. The CDR3 protein is CASSIRTSGVGWSNEQYF. As DNA, the CDR3 is TGTGCCAGTAGTATACGGACTAGCGGGGTTGGGTGGTCCAATGAGCAGTACTTC.